The 19 T cell receptor beta chains given below trace back to one sample, sequenced in a study of blood T cell repertoires in COVID-19. Data came from immunoSEQ multiplex PCR; TCRdb stores just in-frame clones and leaves some out. The sample lists a few hundred thousand clones; roughly 88% were seen once. Sequencing was carried out using PBMCs or T cells enriched from blood (not recorded which). These receptors were obtained from a man aged 25-45 years who had recovered from COVID-19.

The gene calls are TRBV7-6 and TRBJ1-5; D is uncertain. Trimming took off 4 bases at V and 0 bases at J, with 7 bases between the two ends. Germline V gives CDR1 SGHVS, CDR2 FNYEAQ. CDR3 length: 14 residues. This CDR3 reads CASSSGVSNQPQHF. The CDR3, as DNA: TGTGCCAGCAGCTCGGGTGTTAGCAATCAGCCCCAGCATTTT.

This rearrangement joins TRBV6-1 to TRBJ1-5, with no clear D. Germline lookup yields CDR1 MNHNS and CDR2 SASEGT. Trimming left V 2 bases short and J 7 bases short, with 15 bases between. The CDR3 totals 15 residues. The CDR3, as DNA: TGTGCCAGCAGTGAACCGAGAGAGGGTCGGCAGCCCCAGCATTTT. It specifies CASSEPREGRQPQHF.

CDR3 amino acids: CASSLSVSWTQYF. The CDR3, as DNA: TGTGCCAGCAGCTTAAGCGTATCTTGGACGCAGTATTTT. The V gene is TRBV7-9, the J gene TRBJ2-3; no reliable D call. The germline V gene has CDR1 SEHNR and CDR2 FQNEAQ (reference sequence). V was trimmed by 2 bases and J by 9 bases, leaving 12 bases between them. The CDR3 has 13 amino acids.

The chain carries TRBV5-5 and TRBJ1-1, with D tentatively TRBD1 (6 bases). Looked up from germline, CDR1 is SGHKS and CDR2 is YYEKEE (reference sequence). Trimming took 0 bases from V and 1 from J, leaving 10 bases between them. CDR3 length: 15 amino acids. The CDR3 DNA reads as TGTGCCAGCAGCTTGGTGGACAGACAGAACACTGAAGCTTTCTTT. This sequence encodes CASSLVDRQNTEAFF.

The rearrangement uses TRBV7-8 and TRBJ1-4, with D possibly being TRBD1 (6 bases). V was trimmed by 5 bases and J by 0 bases, leaving 13 bases between them. This CDR3 is 16 amino acids long. Germline V gene data show CDR1 as SGHVS and CDR2 as FQNEAQ. Here the CDR3 reads CASSLGQTATNEKLFF. In nucleotides, the CDR3 is TGTGCCAGCAGCCTCGGACAGACTGCAACTAATGAAAAACTGTTTTTT.

The chain recombines TRBV5-1 with TRBJ1-6; D is unclear. CDR1 and CDR2 from the germline V gene are SGHRS and YFSETQ. The V end lost 0 bases, the J end lost 7 bases, and 11 bases lay between the germline ends. The CDR3 extends over 15 amino acids. CDR3 sequence reads: CASSLASAGNSPLHF. CDR3 nucleotide sequence: TGCGCCAGCAGCTTGGCCTCCGCAGGAAATTCACCCCTCCACTTT. Variable domain in full (rest from reference TRBV5-1 and TRBJ1-6): KAGVTQTPRYLIKTRGQQVTLSCSPISGHRSVSWYQQTPGQGLQFLFEYFSETQRNKGNFPGRFSGRQFSNSRSEMNVSTLELGDSALYLCASSLASAGNSPLHFGNGTRLTVT.

This clone has more than one count but fewer than ten. This sequence joins TRBV6-6 and TRBJ2-1; TRBD2 might be the D (5 bases). Germline V gene sequence: CDR1 MNHNY, CDR2 SVGAGI (reference sequence). Trimming removed 6 bases from V and 4 bases from J, with 13 bases in between. This CDR3 has 14 amino acids. This CDR3 reads CASRIPGLYNEQFF. The CDR3 DNA is TGTGCCAGCAGAATACCCGGACTGTACAATGAGCAGTTCTTC.

The chain couples TRBV27 to TRBJ1-3; 9 bases align to TRBD1. Germline V CDR1 and CDR2: MNHEY, SMNVEV (reference sequence). J lost 5 bases, V lost 4 bases, and 9 bases had no gene match. This CDR3 has 16 residues. The CDR3 DNA follows: TGTGCCAGCAGTTCGAGGGGACAGGGCCAGCGAAACACCATATATTTT. Its translation is CASSSRGQGQRNTIYF.

Concerning this clone: Other DNA sequences in this specimen translate into the identical CDR3. The chain uses TRBV2 and TRBJ2-2, with D possibly matching TRBD1 (5 bases). CDR3 length: 13 amino acids. Trimming took off 4 bases at V and 5 bases at J, with 8 bases between the two ends. Germline assignment: CDR1 SNHLY and CDR2 FYNNEI. The DNA for the CDR3 is TGTGCCAGCAGTGTCAGGGATACCGGGGAGCTGTTTTTT. As protein: CASSVRDTGELFF.

This chain uses TRBV28 with TRBJ2-7; 7 nucleotides line up with TRBD1. The CDR3 length is 15 residues. Looked up from germline, CDR1 is MDHEN and CDR2 is SYDVKM. J was trimmed by 0 bases and V by 5 bases; bases with no gene match: 7. The CDR3 loop reads CASSETGLSSYEQYF. The CDR3 DNA sequence: TGTGCCAGCAGTGAGACAGGGCTCAGCTCCTACGAGCAGTACTTC.

The chain employs TRBV3-1 (or the pseudogene TRBV3-2) and TRBJ2-3, with D maybe TRBD1 (6 bases). V lost 1 base to trimming and J lost 5 bases, with 22 bases between them. Per the germline V gene, CDR1 is LGHDT and CDR2 is YNNKEL (reference sequence). The CDR3 has 18 residues. CDR3: CASSQVSQLVQDRDTQYF. CDR3 DNA sequence: TGTGCCAGCAGCCAAGTAAGTCAATTAGTACAGGACAGAGATACGCAGTATTTT.

This clone showed up just a few times. V is TRBV3-1 (or the pseudogene TRBV3-2) and J is TRBJ2-2, with D unresolved. The germline CDR1 and CDR2 sequences are LGHDT and YNNKEL (reference sequence). V lost 1 base and J 4 bases, leaving 13 bases between the germline ends. This CDR3 has 16 amino acids. DNA for the CDR3: TGTGCCAGCAGCCAAGTTATAGTTCGAAGCACCGGGGAGCTGTTTTTT. It encodes CASSQVIVRSTGELFF.

V usage is TRBV9 and J usage is TRBJ1-1, with TRBD1 as a possible D gene (5 bases). Germline V gene lookup returns CDR1 SGDLS and CDR2 YYNGEE. Trimming cost V 3 bases and J 0 bases, with 6 bases left between them. This CDR3 comprises 13 residues. CDR3 nucleotide sequence: TGTGCCAGCAGCGGACAGATGAACACTGAAGCTTTCTTT. Translation gives CASSGQMNTEAFF.

Comment on this clone: This same CDR3 is encoded by further DNA sequences in the sample. J is TRBJ2-3 and V is TRBV5-4; TRBD2 aligns across 14 bases. V shed 3 bases and J 2 bases; nucleotides not matched to a gene: 2. This CDR3 contains 16 residues. Germline-derived CDR1 and CDR2 are SGHNT and YYREEE (reference sequence). The CDR3 sequence: CASSSGLAGATDTQYF. The CDR3, as DNA: TGTGCCAGCAGCTCGGGACTAGCGGGGGCCACAGATACGCAGTATTTT.

The rearrangement uses TRBV5-4 and TRBJ2-2, with TRBD2 matching over 10 bases. The CDR3 length is 16 residues. The V gene end was trimmed by 3 bases and the J gene end by 4 bases; junction bases not matched to a gene: 6. Per the germline V gene, CDR1 is SGHNT and CDR2 is YYREEE (reference sequence). CDR3 amino acids: CASSSPTSGLTGELFF. In DNA, the CDR3 is TGTGCCAGCAGCTCGCCGACTAGCGGGCTCACCGGGGAGCTGTTTTTT.

This clone has just one count. The J gene is TRBJ1-2, the V gene TRBV28; a possible D gene is TRBD1 (5 bases). The CDR3 runs 13 residues. The ends were cut back, 2 bases at V and 5 bases at J, with 9 bases in the middle. Germline V lookup: CDR1 MDHEN, CDR2 SYDVKM. CDR3 amino acids: CASSLRTPYGYTF. The CDR3 bases are TGTGCCAGCAGTTTAAGGACACCTTATGGCTACACCTTC.

The chain couples TRBV15 to TRBJ2-2; tentative D call: TRBD2 (5 bases). The V gene lost 0 bases and the J gene lost 1 base, with 9 bases spanning the gap. This CDR3 comprises 16 residues. CDR1 is LNHNV and CDR2 is YYDKDF in the germline V gene (reference sequence). The CDR3 sequence: CATSRDRGKNTGELFF. As DNA, the CDR3 is TGTGCCACCAGCAGAGATCGAGGGAAGAACACCGGGGAGCTGTTTTTT.

The chain has TRBV19 and TRBJ1-1; D gene unclear. The germline gives CDR1 LNHDA, CDR2 SQIVND (reference sequence). This CDR3 spans 12 amino acids. V lost 3 bases and J 5 bases, leaving 7 bases between the germline ends. CDR3 bases: TGTGCCAGTAGTATGAGAGGGACTGAAGCTTTCTTT. Protein: CASSMRGTEAFF.

The CDR3 DNA is TGTGCCAGCAGTAAACTCACCGGGGAGCTGTTTTTT. It specifies CASSKLTGELFF. The chain couples TRBV28 to TRBJ2-2; D gene uncertain. CDR1 and CDR2 (germline): MDHEN, SYDVKM. The CDR3 has 12 residues. The germline V and J ends were trimmed by 5 bases and 4 bases, with 5 bases remaining between them.